This T cell receptor beta chain was sequenced in a study of cytomegalovirus exposure and HLA in healthy donors. Study-level findings and limits: Sequencing likely caused a cluster of highly shared sequence variants.

Although they were nominally healthy when sampled, donors likely had unrecorded immune exposures. For this clone: The antigen remains undetermined.

Per the germline V gene, CDR1 is MNHNS and CDR2 is SASEGT. The CDR3 loop spans 15 amino acids. Trimming left V 2 bases short and J 1 base short, with 10 bases between. The study ran its PCR with 60 Vbeta and 13 Jbeta primers. The repertoire was sequenced with immunoSEQ multiplex PCR; TCRdb's copy has only in-frame clones and lacks some. The sample consists of some 150,000 clones, about 80% of them appearing once. Sequencing used PBMCs. The chain joins TRBV6-1 to TRBJ2-3; D is uncertain. This clonotype was obtained from a woman in her thirties or forties in good health and CMV-seronegative. The CDR3 sequence: CASSERRSGTDTQYF. The CDR3 DNA is TGTGCCAGCAGTGAACGCCGGAGCGGCACAGATACGCAGTATTTT.